The 32 T cell receptor beta chains below all came from one sample that was sequenced in a study of T cells after yellow fever vaccination. TCRdb re-called the 5' RACE reads with MiXCR, one entry per CDR3 protein. Of hundreds of thousands of distinct CDR3 sequences listed, roughly 20% are singletons. Sequences were derived from PBMCs, sampled before the yellow fever booster vaccination. All receptors come from a man aged 18-30 years who received the YFV17D yellow fever vaccine.

The chain couples TRBV6-5 to TRBJ2-7; 9 positions agree with TRBD2. V gave up 4 bases and J gave up 3 bases; unmatched junction bases: 10. Germline V gene lookup returns CDR1 MNHEY and CDR2 SVGAGI. The CDR3 is 16 amino acids. CDR3 region: CASSLRAGGTSYEQYF. As DNA, the CDR3 is TGTGCCAGCAGTTTAAGGGCGGGGGGGACAAGCTACGAGCAGTACTTC.

This clonotype was observed a handful of times. This chain uses TRBV30 with TRBJ1-5; perhaps TRBD1 as D (6 bases). The CDR3 consists of 17 residues. Looked up from germline, CDR1 is GTSNPN and CDR2 is SVGIG (reference sequence). V was shortened by 2 bases and J by 4 bases, with 21 bases between the two germline ends. For the CDR3, the DNA is TGTGCCTGGAGTCCGGGGGCCAGATACCAACTTAATCAGCCCCAGCATTTT. Translated, it gives CAWSPGARYQLNQPQHF. The full variable domain, rest sourced from reference TRBV30 and TRBJ1-5, is SQTIHQWPATLVQPVGSPLSLECTVEGTSNPNLYWYRQAAGRGLQLLFYSVGIGQISSEVPQNLSASRPQDRQFILSSKKLLLSDSGFYLCAWSPGARYQLNQPQHFGDGTRLSIL.

The chain combines TRBV7-9 with TRBJ2-5; 7 nucleotides align to TRBD1. V lost 5 bases, J lost 5 bases, and 8 bases stayed unmatched. The germline gives CDR1 SEHNR, CDR2 FQNEAQ (reference sequence). CDR3 size: 14 residues. CDR3 amino acids: CASSRGQAEETQYF. The CDR3 DNA sequence: TGTGCCAGCAGCCGAGGACAGGCGGAGGAGACCCAGTACTTC. Using reference TRBV7-9 and TRBJ2-5 for the parts outside the CDR3, the full variable domain is DTGVSQNPRHKITKRGQNVTFRCDPISEHNRLYWYRQTLGQGPEFLTYFQNEAQLEKSRLLSDRFSAERPKGSFSTLEIQRTEQGDSAMYLCASSRGQAEETQYFGPGTRLLVL.

This clonotype has more than one count but fewer than ten. The chain is built from TRBV20-1 and TRBJ2-7; 8 bases fit TRBD2. The germline V gene encodes CDR1 DFQATT and CDR2 SNEGSKA (reference sequence). After removal of 2 bases from V and 1 base from J, the junction contained 4 bases not matched to a gene. This CDR3 is 14 amino acids long. CDR3: CSARTAGGSYEQYV. The CDR3 bases are TGCAGTGCTAGAACGGCGGGGGGATCCTACGAGCAGTACGTC.

This clonotype was detected ten times or more. The rearrangement links TRBV5-6 to TRBJ2-3; 8 positions agree with TRBD1. This CDR3 has 16 residues. J was trimmed by 5 bases and V by 4 bases; bases with no gene match: 12. Germline values: CDR1 SGHDT, CDR2 YYEEEE. DNA of the CDR3: TGTGCCAGCAGCCTTCTGACAGGGGCACTGGGAGATACGCAGTATTTT. Encoded protein: CASSLLTGALGDTQYF.

V and J are TRBV7-9 and TRBJ1-2; D is unclear. V lost 1 base and J 2 bases, leaving 14 bases between the germline ends. CDR1 and CDR2 (germline): SEHNR, FQNEAQ (reference sequence). The CDR3 has 16 residues. The CDR3: CASSLVAGTLNYGYTF. In DNA, the CDR3 is TGTGCCAGCAGCTTAGTTGCCGGAACTCTAAACTATGGCTACACCTTC.

This clonotype was picked up many times. This chain connects TRBV6-5 to TRBJ1-5; D not resolved. The CDR3 covers 15 residues. Trimming removed 5 bases from V and 1 base from J, with 12 bases in between. CDR1 is MNHEY, CDR2 SVGAGI, per germline. The CDR3: CASSRTSSSNQPQHF. In DNA, the CDR3 is TGTGCCAGCAGTCGTACCTCCTCCAGCAATCAGCCCCAGCATTTT.

The chain recombines TRBV28 with TRBJ2-7, with D unclear. The CDR3 loop spans 13 amino acids. Germline lookup yields CDR1 MDHEN and CDR2 SYDVKM. Trimming stripped 4 bases from V and 9 bases from J, with 16 bases between. The CDR3 sequence: CASSSGLSTTQYV. For the CDR3, the DNA is TGTGCCAGCAGTTCGGGTCTATCTACGACGCAGTACGTC.

This clonotype has a handful of counts. V is TRBV4-1 and J is TRBJ1-1, with D hard to call. The CDR3 extends over 14 amino acids. V was trimmed by 2 bases and J by 1 base, leaving 8 bases between them. Germline loops: CDR1 MGHRA, CDR2 YSYEKL. The chain's CDR3 is CASSQPQENTEAFF. The CDR3 nucleotides are TGCGCCAGCAGCCAACCCCAGGAGAACACTGAAGCTTTCTTT.

This clonotype is a singleton in its sample. This chain connects TRBV5-1 to TRBJ2-3; TRBD1 agrees at 7 bases. The V gene's germline CDR1 is SGHRS and CDR2 YFSETQ. The CDR3 has 15 amino acids. V shed 8 bases and J 0 bases; nucleotides not matched to a gene: 9. CDR3 region: CASTPPTGSTDTQYF. In DNA form, the CDR3 reads TGCGCCAGTACCCCTCCGACAGGGAGCACAGATACGCAGTATTTT.

The sample holds a few counts of this clonotype. The V and J genes are TRBV11-2 and TRBJ1-6, with D perhaps matching TRBD1 (5 bases). The CDR3 consists of 14 residues. Per germline, CDR1 SGHAT and CDR2 FQNNGV. Trimming pared 6 bases from V and 7 bases from J, leaving 13 bases between. Here the CDR3 DNA reads TGTGCCAGCAGTGACAGTCCCGGGAATTCACCCCTCCACTTT. Translated, it gives CASSDSPGNSPLHF. The full variable domain, rest sourced from reference TRBV11-2 and TRBJ1-6, is EAGVAQSPRYKIIEKRQSVAFWCNPISGHATLYWYQQILGQGPKLLIQFQNNGVVDDSQLPKDRFSAERLKGVDSTLKIQPAKLEDSAVYLCASSDSPGNSPLHFGNGTRLTVT.

This clonotype appeared a few times. CDR3 in amino acids: CASSLSSGSSDTQYF. DNA for the CDR3: TGTGCCAGCAGCTTGTCTAGCGGGTCATCAGATACGCAGTATTTT. V and J are TRBV5-4 and TRBJ2-3; 8 bases line up with TRBD2. Germline CDR1 is SGHNT and CDR2 is YYREEE (reference sequence). J lost 4 bases, V lost 1 base, and 5 bases had no gene match. This CDR3 has 15 amino acids. The full variable domain, its missing parts supplied by reference TRBV5-4 and TRBJ2-3, is ETGVTQSPTHLIKTRGQQVTLRCSSQSGHNTVSWYQQALGQGPQFIFQYYREEENGRGNFPPRFSGLQFPNYSSELNVNALELDDSALYLCASSLSSGSSDTQYFGPGTRLTVL.

This chain connects TRBV7-6 to TRBJ2-5, with 7 bases matching TRBD1. CDR3 size: 15 residues. Germline CDR1 reads SGHVS; CDR2 reads FNYEAQ. With V trimmed by 1 base and J by 2 bases, 4 bases remained unmatched. The CDR3 reads CASSLDTGQQETQYF. As DNA, the CDR3 is TGTGCCAGCAGCTTAGATACGGGACAGCAAGAGACCCAGTACTTC.

With respect to this clonotype: One end of the junction is discordant with germline, which a read error may explain. This chain uses TRBV6-6 with TRBJ2-7; D unclear. There are 14 residues in the CDR3. Germline CDR1 MNHNY, CDR2 SVGAGI (reference sequence). CDR3 coding DNA: TGTGCCAGCAGTTACTCTGCCCACAATCCTAACATCCTCTTC. The encoded protein is CASSYSAHNPNILF.

Many counts were recorded for this clonotype. The V call is TRBV20-1, the J call TRBJ2-1; D might be TRBD2 (5 bases). Trimming pared 5 bases from V and 2 bases from J, leaving 10 bases between. Germline-derived CDR1 and CDR2 are DFQATT and SNEGSKA (reference sequence). The CDR3 has 13 residues. As DNA, the CDR3 is TGCAGTGCTTCCGGGGTTCCCTACAATGAGCAGTTCTTC. Encoded protein: CSASGVPYNEQFF.

The chain links TRBV5-1 to TRBJ2-6; no definite D call. Germline lookup yields CDR1 SGHRS and CDR2 YFSETQ. The V gene lost 5 bases and the J gene lost 1 base, with 7 bases spanning the gap. The CDR3 covers 14 residues. CDR3 in amino acids: CASRTGSGANVLTF. CDR3 bases: TGCGCCAGCAGGACTGGGTCTGGGGCCAACGTCCTGACTTTC.

A few counts support this clonotype. This chain links TRBV29-1 with TRBJ1-2; D remains unclear. The CDR3 length is 12 residues. The V and J ends lost 4 bases and 4 bases respectively, with 10 bases between them. Per the germline V gene, CDR1 is SQVTM and CDR2 is ANQGSEA. CDR3 sequence: CSVAPHGYGYTF. DNA of the CDR3: TGCAGCGTTGCCCCCCACGGCTATGGCTACACCTTC.

There are a few counts of this clonotype. V is TRBV4-3 and J is TRBJ1-4; TRBD1 matches 9 bases. Trimming at V came to 4 bases and at J to 8 bases, leaving 11 bases not matched to a gene. This CDR3 has 16 residues. The germline gives CDR1 LGHNA, CDR2 YSLEER. The DNA for the CDR3 is TGCGCCAGCAGCCCAGATCCGGGACAGGGCGGCGAAAAACTGTTTTTT. It specifies CASSPDPGQGGEKLFF.

In this sample, this clonotype turned up a few times. The gene calls are TRBV20-1 and TRBJ1-4; the D gene is possibly TRBD1 (6 bases). The CDR3 has 16 residues. Germline V gene sequence: CDR1 DFQATT, CDR2 SNEGSKA (reference sequence). CDR3 protein: CRPVVGSTGLGEKLFF. In DNA, the CDR3 is TGCAGGCCGGTGGTTGGGTCGACAGGACTTGGGGAAAAACTGTTTTTT.

The chain employs TRBV7-2 and TRBJ2-7; no reliable D call. This CDR3 region has 12 residues. Trimming shortened V by 4 bases and J by 5 bases, and 9 bases separated the two germline ends. Germline lookup yields CDR1 SGHTA and CDR2 FQGNSA. For the CDR3, the DNA is TGTGCCAGCAGCTCTCCCTGGGACGAGCAGTACTTC. It translates to CASSSPWDEQYF.

Only a few counts were recorded for this clonotype. The rearrangement uses TRBV5-1 and TRBJ1-2, with TRBD1 as a possible D gene (6 bases). Trimming removed 0 bases from V and 2 bases from J, with 8 bases in between. There are 14 residues in the CDR3. Germline CDR1 SGHRS, CDR2 YFSETQ. The CDR3 spells CASSLETGNYGYTF. The CDR3 DNA is TGCGCCAGCAGCTTGGAAACAGGGAACTATGGCTACACCTTC. Variable domain in full (rest from reference TRBV5-1 and TRBJ1-2): KAGVTQTPRYLIKTRGQQVTLSCSPISGHRSVSWYQQTPGQGLQFLFEYFSETQRNKGNFPGRFSGRQFSNSRSEMNVSTLELGDSALYLCASSLETGNYGYTFGSGTRLTVV.

The chain is built from TRBV6-2 or TRBV6-3 and TRBJ2-5; TRBD1 might be the D (6 bases). This CDR3 has 12 residues. Germline V gene data show CDR1 as MNHEY and CDR2 as SVGEGT. The V and J ends lost 4 bases and 3 bases respectively, with 6 bases between them. CDR3 region: CASSWTEETQYF. In DNA, the CDR3 is TGTGCCAGCAGTTGGACAGAAGAGACCCAGTACTTC.

The J gene is TRBJ2-7, the V gene TRBV20-1; no reliable D call. V was cut by 3 bases and J by 2 bases, with 11 bases left in between. Germline loops: CDR1 DFQATT, CDR2 SNEGSKA (reference sequence). The CDR3 extends over 13 amino acids. This chain's CDR3 is CSARRGVPYEQYF. CDR3 sequence (DNA): TGCAGTGCTAGGCGTGGGGTTCCCTACGAGCAGTACTTC.

This sequence joins TRBV4-1 and TRBJ2-5; perhaps TRBD2 as D (7 bases). Trimming pared 6 bases from V and 7 bases from J, leaving 12 bases between. The CDR3 has 12 amino acids. The V gene's germline CDR1 is MGHRA and CDR2 YSYEKL. CDR3 bases: TGCGCCAGCAGGGGGGGGCGGGGGACCCAGTACTTC. It is translated as CASRGGRGTQYF.

This clonotype turned up a few times. The chain carries TRBV28 and TRBJ2-2, with a possible D match to TRBD1 (5 bases). Germline assignment: CDR1 MDHEN and CDR2 SYDVKM. This CDR3 is 15 amino acids long. V was pared by 10 bases and J by 0 bases, with 15 bases between. Here the CDR3 DNA reads TGTGCCACCGACAGTTCCATCGCGAACACCGGGGAGCTGTTTTTT. It is translated as CATDSSIANTGELFF.

The V and J genes are TRBV20-1 and TRBJ2-3, with 9 positions matching TRBD2. Trimming at V came to 3 bases and at J to 2 bases, leaving 12 bases not matched to a gene. The CDR3 length is 17 residues. The germline CDR1 and CDR2 sequences are DFQATT and SNEGSKA (reference sequence). The CDR3 reads CSARMAGGWGYTDTQYF. The DNA of the CDR3 is TGCAGTGCTAGGATGGCGGGGGGGTGGGGCTACACAGATACGCAGTATTTT.

The rearrangement joins TRBV5-1 to TRBJ2-3; 8 positions agree with TRBD2. Germline assignment: CDR1 SGHRS and CDR2 YFSETQ. The V and J ends lost 4 bases and 1 base, in that order; junction bases with no gene match: 8. CDR3 length: 16 amino acids. The CDR3 nucleotides are TGCGCCAGCAGCCCGCGGGGGGACCCCGGCACAGATACGCAGTATTTT. Translation: CASSPRGDPGTDTQYF.

V and J are TRBV11-2 and TRBJ2-7, with D perhaps matching TRBD2 (5 bases). Looked up from germline, CDR1 is SGHAT and CDR2 is FQNNGV. The CDR3 is 18 amino acids. V dropped 5 bases and J dropped 0 bases, with 23 bases sitting between them. CDR3 protein: CASSLDNHTGLISYEQYF. CDR3 DNA sequence: TGTGCCAGCAGCCTCGATAATCATACGGGGTTGATCTCCTACGAGCAGTACTTC. Full variable domain (missing parts from reference TRBV11-2 and TRBJ2-7): EAGVAQSPRYKIIEKRQSVAFWCNPISGHATLYWYQQILGQGPKLLIQFQNNGVVDDSQLPKDRFSAERLKGVDSTLKIQPAKLEDSAVYLCASSLDNHTGLISYEQYFGPGTRLTVT.

The V call is TRBV5-6, the J call TRBJ1-2, with D uncertain. The CDR3 totals 13 residues. Germline CDR1 SGHDT, CDR2 YYEEEE. Trimming stripped 5 bases from V and 4 bases from J, with 12 bases between. The CDR3 DNA reads TGTGCCAGCAGTAATGACACCACCTATGGCTACACCTTC. Its protein is CASSNDTTYGYTF.

This clonotype was observed a few times. J is TRBJ1-6 and V is TRBV3-1; D may be TRBD1 (5 bases). Trimming took 0 bases from V and 10 from J, leaving 10 bases between them. Germline V CDR1 and CDR2: LGHDT, YNNKEL (reference sequence). The CDR3 runs 14 residues. The CDR3 sequence: CASSQDPGRSPLHF. The CDR3 DNA follows: TGTGCCAGCAGCCAAGATCCGGGGCGATCACCCCTCCACTTT. Filled out from reference TRBV3-1 and TRBJ1-6, the complete variable domain reads DTAVSQTPKYLVTQMGNDKSIKCEQNLGHDTMYWYKQDSKKFLKIMFSYNNKELIINETVPNRFSPKSPDKAHLNLHINSLELGDSAVYFCASSQDPGRSPLHFGNGTRLTVT.

The table lists this clonotype with a few counts. This chain joins TRBV5-1 and TRBJ1-5; D gene ambiguous. Germline lookup yields CDR1 SGHRS and CDR2 YFSETQ. There are 10 residues in the CDR3. The V gene lost 6 bases and the J gene lost 8 bases, with 6 bases spanning the gap. The CDR3 sequence is CASTREPQHF. The CDR3 bases are TGCGCCAGCACCCGGGAGCCCCAGCATTTT.

This clonotype was counted a few times. This chain connects TRBV6-2 or TRBV6-3 to TRBJ1-1; D unclear. The ends were cut back, 7 bases at V and 6 bases at J, with 15 bases in the middle. CDR3 length equals 13 residues. Germline V gene lookup returns CDR1 MNHEY and CDR2 SVGEGT. This CDR3 is CASTMSEAAEAFF. Here the CDR3 DNA reads TGTGCCAGCACGATGAGCGAGGCTGCTGAAGCTTTCTTT.